Below, 7 T cell receptor beta chains from the same sample are listed, as sequenced in a study of T cells in women clearing cervical HPV infection. TCRdb's table, derived via immunoSEQ multiplex PCR, lists solely in-frame clones and lacks some. The listing contains over 9,500 clones. Material: blood buffy coat. The receptor set was obtained from a woman aged 18-69 years with a cervical HPV16 infection that either progressed to CIN3+ or cleared (not recorded which).

On this clone: The read stops 3 residues short of the end of the CDR3; the missing end is completed from the germline J gene. The V call is TRBV19, the J call TRBJ1-5; D is possibly TRBD1 (5 bases). Germline values: CDR1 LNHDA, CDR2 SQIVND (reference sequence). The CDR3 is made up of 13 amino acids. The ends were cut back, 7 bases at V and 4 bases at J, with 11 bases in the middle. The covered CDR3 bases are TGTGCCAGTAACCCGACAGTTAATCAGCCC. As protein: CASNPTVNQP. The CDR3 as a whole reads CASNPTVNQPQHF.

Judged by frequency, this clone is medium-sized. The CDR3 goes on 3 residues after the read ends, and that part is filled in from the germline J gene. This rearrangement joins TRBV2 to TRBJ2-4, with TRBD2 identical over 8 bases. Germline V gives CDR1 SNHLY, CDR2 FYNNEI. This CDR3 has 11 amino acids. The CDR3 region is CASRVGLAQYF. The covered CDR3 bases are TGTGCCAGCAGGGTTGGACTAGCT.

As to this clone: The missing CDR3 end, 3 residues past where the read stops, is filled in from the germline J gene. The rearrangement uses TRBV14 and TRBJ2-1; 10 bases align to TRBD2. V was pared by 0 bases and J by 4 bases, with 3 bases of the junction left unmatched. Germline CDR1 reads SGHDN; CDR2 reads FVKESK. This CDR3 is 16 amino acids long. This CDR3 reads CASSQDLLAGYNEQFF. CDR3 bases read: TGTGCCAGCAGCCAAGATTTACTAGCGGGGTACAATGAG.

Concerning this clone: The read halts 3 residues ahead of the CDR3 end, with the missing end drawn from the germline J gene. J is TRBJ2-3 and V is TRBV30; D not resolved. V lost 1 base and J 6 bases, leaving 11 bases between the germline ends. Germline V gene data show CDR1 as GTSNPN and CDR2 as SVGIG (reference sequence). The CDR3 contains 13 residues. The DNA read from the CDR3 is TGTGCCTGGAGTGGGCGGCCCCACGATACG. It encodes CAWSGRPHDT. In full, the CDR3 is CAWSGRPHDTQYF.

A note on this clone: Read coverage stops 3 residues before the CDR3 terminus; the germline J gene supplies the remainder. The V and J genes are TRBV7-6 and TRBJ1-2; D uncertain. This CDR3 comprises 14 residues. CDR1 SGHVS and CDR2 FNYEAQ come from the germline V gene. CDR3 amino acids: CASSPRGGSNDYTF. The CDR3 bases that were read are TGTGCCAGCAGCCCTCGGGGAGGGTCGAATGAC.

Remarks on this clone: The CDR3 end is not reached by the read, which stops 3 residues before it; the germline J gene fills it in. The chain uses TRBV7-2 and TRBJ2-3; the match to TRBD2 covers 8 bases. The CDR3 length is 14 residues. Germline CDR1 is SGHTA and CDR2 is FQGNSA. The J segment lost 4 bases and the V segment lost 5 bases, leaving 5 bases of the junction unmatched. CDR3 DNA (partial): TGTGCCAGCAGCCTTCAGGGACTAGCAGATACG. Translation: CASSLQGLADT. The whole CDR3 sequence reads CASSLQGLADTQYF.

For this clone: The read finishes 3 residues shy of the CDR3 end, and the germline J gene is used to complete it. This chain connects TRBV20-1 to TRBJ1-6, with no clear D. This CDR3 region has 13 residues. Trimming took off 3 bases at V and 9 bases at J, with 12 bases between the two ends. Germline V gene sequence: CDR1 DFQATT, CDR2 SNEGSKA (reference sequence). The CDR3 sequence: CSASKGSVSPLHF. The CDR3 bases that were read are TGCAGTGCTAGTAAGGGTTCGGTTTCACCC.